Below, 8 T cell receptor beta chains from the same sample are listed, as sequenced in a study of cytomegalovirus exposure and HLA in healthy donors. 13 Jbeta primers and 60 Vbeta primers were used for the PCR. Assay: immunoSEQ multiplex PCR; the TCRdb copy retains only in-frame clones and omits some. Of 300,000 or so clones in the sample, 84% were seen once. The sequencing input was PBMCs. All receptors come from a middle-aged woman in good health and CMV-seropositive.

The sample holds one count of this clone. The rearrangement links TRBV4-3 to TRBJ2-1, with 12 positions matching TRBD2. Germline V gene data show CDR1 as LGHNA and CDR2 as YSLEER. The CDR3 sequence is 17 residues long. After removal of 3 bases from V and 2 bases from J, the junction contained 5 bases not matched to a gene. CDR3 region: CASSHRLAGGTYNEQFF. CDR3 coding DNA: TGCGCCAGCAGCCACCGGCTAGCGGGAGGGACCTACAATGAGCAGTTCTTC.

The sample holds a few counts of this clone. The chain is built from TRBV7-2 and TRBJ2-5; no clear D gene. Trimming shortened V by 0 bases and J by 5 bases, and 13 bases separated the two germline ends. Germline assignment: CDR1 SGHTA and CDR2 FQGNSA. CDR3 size: 15 residues. The CDR3 here is CASSLAAHAGETQYF. CDR3 DNA sequence: TGTGCCAGCAGCTTAGCCGCGCATGCAGGCGAGACCCAGTACTTC.

The V call is TRBV7-3, the J call TRBJ2-2; TRBD2 matches 10 bases. This CDR3 has 16 amino acids. Germline loops: CDR1 SGHTA, CDR2 FQGTGA. J was trimmed by 5 bases and V by 5 bases; bases with no gene match: 8. In nucleotides, the CDR3 is TGTGCCAGCAGCCCCCAAGCGGGAGGGCGTACCGGGGAGCTGTTTTTT. It yields the protein CASSPQAGGRTGELFF.

This chain uses TRBV28 with TRBJ2-1, with a possible D match to TRBD2 (6 bases). Germline CDR1 and CDR2: MDHEN and SYDVKM. V lost 6 bases and J 6 bases, leaving 18 bases between the germline ends. The CDR3 extends over 15 amino acids. This chain's CDR3 is CASSFMGLDSNEQFF. CDR3 in DNA: TGTGCCAGCAGCTTTATGGGACTCGACAGCAATGAGCAGTTCTTC.

The chain recombines TRBV27 with TRBJ1-6; D possibly corresponds to TRBD1 (6 bases). CDR1 is MNHEY, CDR2 SMNVEV, per germline (reference sequence). The CDR3 has 13 amino acids. Trimming left V 5 bases short and J 11 bases short, with 13 bases between. CDR3 protein: CASSANREAPLHF. CDR3 in DNA: TGTGCCAGCAGTGCGAACAGGGAAGCACCCCTCCACTTT.

The chain has TRBV5-1 and TRBJ1-2; 7 bases map to TRBD1. V lost 3 bases to trimming and J lost 4 bases; unmatched junction nucleotides: 3. The V gene's germline CDR1 is SGHRS and CDR2 YFSETQ. The CDR3 covers 13 residues. CDR3 protein: CASSYGTAYGYTF. CDR3 sequence (DNA): TGCGCCAGCAGCTACGGGACAGCCTATGGCTACACCTTC.

This rearrangement joins TRBV7-9 to TRBJ2-5; 8 bases line up with TRBD2. There are 15 residues in the CDR3. Looked up from germline, CDR1 is SEHNR and CDR2 is FQNEAQ (reference sequence). Trimming cost V 0 bases and J 5 bases; bases outside gene matches: 5. The CDR3 nucleotides read TGTGCCAGCAGCTTAGCGCGGGGGGCTGGGGAGACCCAGTACTTC. This encodes CASSLARGAGETQYF. Supplemented by reference TRBV7-9 and TRBJ2-5, the full variable domain reads DTGVSQNPRHKITKRGQNVTFRCDPISEHNRLYWYRQTLGQGPEFLTYFQNEAQLEKSRLLSDRFSAERPKGSFSTLEIQRTEQGDSAMYLCASSLARGAGETQYFGPGTRLLVL.

This chain connects TRBV28 to TRBJ1-2; 8 nucleotides agree with TRBD1. V gave up 10 bases and J gave up 4 bases; unmatched junction bases: 5. Germline V lookup: CDR1 MDHEN, CDR2 SYDVKM. CDR3 length equals 12 residues. The CDR3 DNA sequence: TGTGCCACCGGGACAGGCGCCTATGGCTACACCTTC. Amino acids: CATGTGAYGYTF.